This TCR beta chain stems from a study of shared clonotypes between healthy human individuals. Germline V gene sequence: CDR1 GTSNPN, CDR2 SVGIG (reference sequence). V was clipped by 0 bases and J by 3 bases; unmatched bases: 4. The CDR3 has 16 residues. Sequencing was performed with immunoSEQ multiplex PCR; in TCRdb, only in-frame clones are kept and a portion is missing. In the table there are approximately 1.4 million clones, approximately 98% of which are singletons. Broader study findings: Estimated clonotype richness was generally higher in naive than memory subsets. Some clonotypes were shared by all four sorted-subset donors, while others were not shared. The non-shared ones had lower generation probabilities than the shared ones.

On this clone itself: Its antigen is not known. Other DNA sequences in the same sample also yield this CDR3.

The source is a man aged 25-45 years in good health. The chain couples TRBV30 to TRBJ2-3; the match to TRBD2 covers 12 bases. Sequencing was carried out using naive CD4+ T cells sorted from blood. Subset noted: CD45RA+ positively selected. The CDR3 region has the DNA TGTGCCTGGAGTGTACTAGCGGGAGGTGGGACAGATACGCAGTATTTT. Amino acids: CAWSVLAGGGTDTQYF.